The T cell receptor (beta chain) described here comes from a study of graft-versus-host responses after intestinal transplantation. CDR1 is SGHNT and CDR2 is YYREEE in the germline V gene (reference sequence). This CDR3 has 14 residues. The V and J ends lost 3 bases and 6 bases respectively, with 16 bases between them. Repertoires were generated with immunoSEQ multiplex PCR, while TCRdb's copy carries only in-frame clones and drops some. The repertoire holds 85,000 to 100,000 clones, with 80% to 95% as singletons. The table lists this clone with a count of one. The antigen is undetermined. The origin of this receptor is a human donor who was the organ donor for an intestinal transplant. The source was unstimulated CD8+ T cells sorted from spleen or lymph node cells, collected before transplant. The rearrangement uses TRBV5-4 and TRBJ2-7, with D possibly matching TRBD1 (6 bases). CDR3 loop: CASSWGPETREQYF. As DNA, the CDR3 is TGTGCCAGCAGCTGGGGGCCGGAAACCCGCGAGCAGTACTTC.